This T cell receptor (beta chain) was sequenced in a study of blood T cell repertoires in COVID-19. The wider study: The United States, Italy and Spain supplied acute and convalescent COVID-19 samples. PBMCs, B-cell-depleted T cells, or T cells provided the cDNA or gDNA that made up the material.

Trimming took 4 bases from V and 1 from J; bases not matched to a gene: 11. This CDR3 has 17 residues. Produced via immunoSEQ multiplex PCR; TCRdb's table is partial and in-frame only. The table records around 310,000 clones, 90% of them present only once. V usage is TRBV23-1 and J usage is TRBJ2-3; 7 positions match TRBD1. TRBV23-1 is placed among ORFs of uncertain function. This clonotype was obtained from a woman under 40 with COVID-19, enrolled during active disease. Material: peripheral blood. In DNA, the CDR3 is TGCGCCAGCAGTCGGGGGACAGACAACCCGCGCACAGATACGCAGTATTTT. This gives the protein CASSRGTDNPRTDTQYF.